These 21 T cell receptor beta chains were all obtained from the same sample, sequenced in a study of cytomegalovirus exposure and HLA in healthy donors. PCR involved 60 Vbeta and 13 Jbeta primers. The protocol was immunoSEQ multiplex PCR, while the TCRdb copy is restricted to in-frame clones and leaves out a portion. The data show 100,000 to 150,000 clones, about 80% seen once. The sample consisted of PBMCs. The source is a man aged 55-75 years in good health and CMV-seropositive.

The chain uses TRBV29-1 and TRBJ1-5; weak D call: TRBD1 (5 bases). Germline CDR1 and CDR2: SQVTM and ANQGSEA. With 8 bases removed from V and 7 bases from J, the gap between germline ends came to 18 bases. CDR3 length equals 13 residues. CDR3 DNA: TGCAGCTTCCTCGAGGGGCGGGGGCAGCCCCAGCATTTT. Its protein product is CSFLEGRGQPQHF.

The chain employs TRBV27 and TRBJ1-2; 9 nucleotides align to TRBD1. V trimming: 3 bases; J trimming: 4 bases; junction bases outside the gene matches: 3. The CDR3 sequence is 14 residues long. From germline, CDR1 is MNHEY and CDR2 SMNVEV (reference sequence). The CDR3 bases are TGTGCCAGCAGTTTCGACAGGGGGATCTATGGCTACACCTTC. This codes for CASSFDRGIYGYTF.

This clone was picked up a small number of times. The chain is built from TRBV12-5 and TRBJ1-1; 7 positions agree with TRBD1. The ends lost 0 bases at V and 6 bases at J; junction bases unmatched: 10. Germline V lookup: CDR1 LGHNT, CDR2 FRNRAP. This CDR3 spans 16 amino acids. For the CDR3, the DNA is TGTGCTAGTGGTTTGGTACAGGGGTACTTGATTGCTGAAGCTTTCTTT. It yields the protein CASGLVQGYLIAEAFF.

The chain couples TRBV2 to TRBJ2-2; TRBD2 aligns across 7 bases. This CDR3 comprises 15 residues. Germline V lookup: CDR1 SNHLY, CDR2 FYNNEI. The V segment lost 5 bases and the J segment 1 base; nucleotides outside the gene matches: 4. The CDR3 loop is CASSIIAGNTGELFF. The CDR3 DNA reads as TGTGCCAGCAGTATAATAGCGGGGAACACCGGGGAGCTGTTTTTT.

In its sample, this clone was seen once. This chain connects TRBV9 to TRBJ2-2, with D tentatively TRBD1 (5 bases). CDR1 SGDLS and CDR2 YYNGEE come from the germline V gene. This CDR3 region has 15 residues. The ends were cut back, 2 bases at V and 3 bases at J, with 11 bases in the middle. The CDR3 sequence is CASSVDRTYTGELFF. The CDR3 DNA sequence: TGTGCCAGCAGCGTTGACAGAACGTACACCGGGGAGCTGTTTTTT.

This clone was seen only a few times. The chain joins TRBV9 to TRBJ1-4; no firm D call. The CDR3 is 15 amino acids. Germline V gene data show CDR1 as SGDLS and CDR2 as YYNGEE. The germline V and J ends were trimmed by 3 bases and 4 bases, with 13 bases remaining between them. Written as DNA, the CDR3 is TGTGCCAGCAGCGGCAGTACAGCTTTTAATGAAAAACTGTTTTTT. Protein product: CASSGSTAFNEKLFF.

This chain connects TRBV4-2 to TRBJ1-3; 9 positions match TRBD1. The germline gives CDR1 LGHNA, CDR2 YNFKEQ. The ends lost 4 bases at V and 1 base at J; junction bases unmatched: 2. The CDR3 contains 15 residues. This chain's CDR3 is CASSRDRASGNTIYF. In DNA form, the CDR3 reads TGTGCCAGCAGCCGGGACAGGGCGTCTGGAAACACCATATATTTT.

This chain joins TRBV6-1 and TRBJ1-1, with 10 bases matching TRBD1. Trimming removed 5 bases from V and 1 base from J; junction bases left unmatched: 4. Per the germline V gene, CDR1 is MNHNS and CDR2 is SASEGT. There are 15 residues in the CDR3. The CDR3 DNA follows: TGTGCCAGCAGTTCCTGGACAGGGGGGAACACTGAAGCTTTCTTT. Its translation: CASSSWTGGNTEAFF.

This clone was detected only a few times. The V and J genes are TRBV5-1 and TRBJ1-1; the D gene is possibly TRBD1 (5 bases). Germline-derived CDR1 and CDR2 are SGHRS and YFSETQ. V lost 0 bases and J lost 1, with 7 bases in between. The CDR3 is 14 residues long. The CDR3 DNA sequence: TGCGCCAGCAGCTTGGACAGGCCGAACACTGAAGCTTTCTTT. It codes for CASSLDRPNTEAFF.

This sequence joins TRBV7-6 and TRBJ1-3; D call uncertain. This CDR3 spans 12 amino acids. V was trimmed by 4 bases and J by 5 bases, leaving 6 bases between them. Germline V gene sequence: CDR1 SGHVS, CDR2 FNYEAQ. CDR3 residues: CASSYDRNTIYF. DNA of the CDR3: TGTGCCAGCAGCTACGACAGAAACACCATATATTTT.

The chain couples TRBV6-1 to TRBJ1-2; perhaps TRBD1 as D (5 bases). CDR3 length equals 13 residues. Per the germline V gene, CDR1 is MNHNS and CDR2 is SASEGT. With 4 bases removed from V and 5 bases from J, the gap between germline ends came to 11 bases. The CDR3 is CASSGGTPYGYTF. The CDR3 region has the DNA TGTGCCAGCAGTGGCGGGACGCCGTATGGCTACACCTTC.

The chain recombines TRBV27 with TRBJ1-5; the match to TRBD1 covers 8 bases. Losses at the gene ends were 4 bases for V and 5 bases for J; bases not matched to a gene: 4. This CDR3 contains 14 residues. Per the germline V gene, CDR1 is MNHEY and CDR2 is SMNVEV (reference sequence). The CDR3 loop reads CASSSRTGHQPQHF. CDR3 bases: TGTGCCAGCAGTTCGAGGACAGGGCATCAGCCCCAGCATTTT.

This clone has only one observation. This CDR3 is CASSAHAGTAGGYTF. The DNA for the CDR3 is TGTGCCAGCAGCGCACACGCCGGGACAGCTGGTGGCTACACCTTC. The rearrangement uses TRBV9 and TRBJ1-2; 7 bases match TRBD1. V shed 3 bases, J shed 7 bases, and the junction held 12 bases outside the gene matches. This CDR3 is 15 amino acids long. CDR1 SGDLS and CDR2 YYNGEE come from the germline V gene.

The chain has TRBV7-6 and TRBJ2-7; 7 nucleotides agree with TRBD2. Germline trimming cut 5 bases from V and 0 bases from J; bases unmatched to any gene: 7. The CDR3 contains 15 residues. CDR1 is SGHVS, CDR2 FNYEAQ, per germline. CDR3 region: CASSPRDYTSYEQYF. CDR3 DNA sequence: TGTGCCAGCAGCCCCCGGGACTACACCTCCTACGAGCAGTACTTC.

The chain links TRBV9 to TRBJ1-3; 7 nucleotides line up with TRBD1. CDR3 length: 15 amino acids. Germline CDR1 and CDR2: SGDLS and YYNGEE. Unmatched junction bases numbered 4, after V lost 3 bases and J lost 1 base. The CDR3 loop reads CASSADRLSGNTIYF. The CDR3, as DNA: TGTGCCAGCAGCGCGGACAGGTTATCTGGAAACACCATATATTTT.

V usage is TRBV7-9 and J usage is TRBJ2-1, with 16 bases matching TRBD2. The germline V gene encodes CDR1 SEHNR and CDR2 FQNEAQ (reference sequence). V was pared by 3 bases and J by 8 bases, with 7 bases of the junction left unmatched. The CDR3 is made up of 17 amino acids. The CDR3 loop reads CASSFPGTSGRAHEQFF. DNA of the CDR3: TGTGCCAGCAGCTTCCCCGGGACTAGCGGGAGGGCCCATGAGCAGTTCTTC.

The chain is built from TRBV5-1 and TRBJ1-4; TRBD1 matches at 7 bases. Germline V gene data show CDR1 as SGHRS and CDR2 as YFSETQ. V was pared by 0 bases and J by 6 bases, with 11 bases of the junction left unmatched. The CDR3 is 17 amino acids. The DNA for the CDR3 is TGCGCCAGCAGCTTGGAGGGAACAGGGGTAGCGTATGAAAAACTGTTTTTT. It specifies CASSLEGTGVAYEKLFF.

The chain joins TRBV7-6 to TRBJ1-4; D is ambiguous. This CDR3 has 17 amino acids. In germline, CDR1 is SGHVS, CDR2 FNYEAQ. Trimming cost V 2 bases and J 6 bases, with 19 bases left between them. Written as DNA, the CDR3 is TGTGCCAGCAGCTTAAGGGCTGGAGGGAAGGGAGATGAAAAACTGTTTTTT. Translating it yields CASSLRAGGKGDEKLFF.

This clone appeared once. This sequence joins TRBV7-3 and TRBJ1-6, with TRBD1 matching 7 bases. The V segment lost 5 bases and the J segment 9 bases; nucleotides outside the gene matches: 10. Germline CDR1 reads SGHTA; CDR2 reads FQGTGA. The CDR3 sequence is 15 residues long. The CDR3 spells CASSKGQSIGSPLHF. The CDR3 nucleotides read TGTGCCAGCAGCAAGGGACAGTCTATAGGTTCACCCCTCCACTTT. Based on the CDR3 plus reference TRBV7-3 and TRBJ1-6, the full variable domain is GAGVSQTPSNKVTEKGKYVELRCDPISGHTALYWYRQSLGQGPEFLIYFQGTGAADDSGLPNDRFFAVRPEGSVSTLKIQRTERGDSAVYLCASSKGQSIGSPLHFGNGTRLTVT.

The CDR3 region has the DNA TGTGCTAGTGGTTTCCCCAGACAGCCCCAGCATTTT. Translation gives CASGFPRQPQHF. This chain uses TRBV12-5 with TRBJ1-5; D not certain. CDR1 LGHNT and CDR2 FRNRAP come from the germline V gene. V was trimmed by 3 bases and J by 7 bases, leaving 7 bases between them. This CDR3 region has 12 residues.

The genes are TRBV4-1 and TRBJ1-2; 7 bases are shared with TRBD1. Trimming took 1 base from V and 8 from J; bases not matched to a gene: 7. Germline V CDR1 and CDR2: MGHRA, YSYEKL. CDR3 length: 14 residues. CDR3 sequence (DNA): TGCGCCAGCAGCCAAGGGACAGGTCGGGGCGGCTACACCTTC. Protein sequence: CASSQGTGRGGYTF.